The 20 T cell receptor beta chains presented below share a single source sample, sequenced in a study of metastatic and nonmetastatic thyroid tumors. TCRdb re-processed the PCR reads through MiXCR. The sample has approximately 38,000 clones; 17% are singletons. None of the patients had undergone any treatment ahead of thyroid surgery. Sequenced: tumor tissue. The receptor source for this set is a female donor with papillary thyroid cancer or a benign thyroid nodule (not recorded which). Some clones in this sample may be carry-over from other donors' samples.

This clone occurred many times. This chain links TRBV14 with TRBJ1-1; no clear D gene. The CDR3 extends over 16 amino acids. The germline V gene encodes CDR1 SGHDN and CDR2 FVKESK. V was pared by 4 bases and J by 4 bases, with 19 bases between. CDR3 in amino acids: CASSPRRKGPGTEAFF. The CDR3 DNA follows: TGTGCCAGCAGCCCCCGACGGAAAGGGCCGGGCACTGAAGCTTTCTTT.

This clone was recorded at least ten times. The J gene is TRBJ1-1, the V gene TRBV6-1; TRBD1 might be the D (5 bases). The CDR3 contains 14 residues. The V end was cut by 5 bases, the J end by 1 base, with 11 bases between. The germline gives CDR1 MNHNS, CDR2 SASEGT. Written as DNA, the CDR3 is TGTGCCAGCAGTCCCCCACAGGAGAACACTGAAGCTTTCTTT. This codes for CASSPPQENTEAFF.

This clone appeared many times. The rearrangement links TRBV20-1 to TRBJ1-4; no definite D call. The CDR3 sequence is 13 residues long. Trimming left V 0 bases short and J 4 bases short, with 6 bases between. The V gene's germline CDR1 is DFQATT and CDR2 SNEGSKA (reference sequence). Here the CDR3 DNA reads TGCAGTGCTAGAGATTCTAGTAATGAAAAACTGTTTTTT. It is translated as CSARDSSNEKLFF.

The table lists this clone with many counts. This chain joins TRBV30 and TRBJ2-1; maybe TRBD1 (6 bases). Germline V CDR1 and CDR2: GTSNPN, SVGIG (reference sequence). The CDR3 is made up of 13 amino acids. V shed 3 bases and J shed 7 bases, with 13 bases lying between them. The CDR3 region has the DNA TGTGCCTGGAGGAAACAGGGTACGAATGAGCAGTTCTTC. Amino acid sequence: CAWRKQGTNEQFF.

This clone has a count of ten or more. The CDR3 spells CASSPVRGKTEAFF. For the CDR3, the DNA is TGTGCCAGCTCACCTGTGCGGGGGAAGACTGAAGCTTTCTTT. The chain couples TRBV18 to TRBJ1-1; D is possibly TRBD1 (5 bases). The CDR3 consists of 14 residues. Germline assignment: CDR1 KGHSH and CDR2 LQKENI. The V end was cut by 3 bases, the J end by 5 bases, with 13 bases between.

This clone occurred many times. The chain is built from TRBV11-2 and TRBJ1-2; maybe TRBD1 (6 bases). V lost 0 bases to trimming and J lost 4 bases, with 12 bases between them. The CDR3 has 15 amino acids. Germline V gives CDR1 SGHAT, CDR2 FQNNGV. The CDR3 spells CASSLDLWDTYGYTF. CDR3 coding DNA: TGTGCCAGCAGCTTAGATTTGTGGGACACCTATGGCTACACCTTC.

The chain carries TRBV20-1 and TRBJ2-7; 11 nucleotides match TRBD2. The junction had 11 bases not matched to a gene; V was cut back by 4 bases and J by 3 bases. CDR1 and CDR2 (germline): DFQATT, SNEGSKA (reference sequence). The CDR3 is 16 amino acids. The CDR3 nucleotides are TGCAGTGCTACCCGGGTTGATAGCGGGAGGGTCTACGAGCAGTACTTC. It codes for CSATRVDSGRVYEQYF.

V gene TRBV20-1 combines with J gene TRBJ2-7; 8 positions agree with TRBD2. J lost 0 bases, V lost 7 bases, and 11 bases had no gene match. The CDR3 consists of 15 residues. Germline CDR1 DFQATT, CDR2 SNEGSKA (reference sequence). In DNA, the CDR3 is TGCAGTGTCTCGGGGGGGGGTTTAGGCTCCTACGAGCAGTACTTC. Translating gives CSVSGGGLGSYEQYF.

This clone was counted at least ten times. Compared with germline, one end of the junction differs, possibly owing to a read error. The J gene is TRBJ1-4, the V gene TRBV6-1; weak D call: TRBD1 (6 bases). CDR1 and CDR2 (germline): MNHNS, SASEGT. The length of the CDR3 is 13 residues. CDR3 sequence: CASIPTGREKLFF. The CDR3 nucleotides are TGTGCCAGCATTCCGACAGGTCGGGAAAAATTGTTTTTT.

The chain has TRBV5-6 and TRBJ1-1, with D possibly being TRBD1 (5 bases). The V gene lost 6 bases and the J gene lost 0 bases, with 18 bases spanning the gap. Per germline, CDR1 SGHDT and CDR2 YYEEEE. This CDR3 has 16 amino acids. The CDR3 DNA follows: TGTGCCAGCATCCCCCGGGGACGCTTCATGAACACTGAAGCTTTCTTT. Its translation: CASIPRGRFMNTEAFF.

This chain connects TRBV29-1 to TRBJ2-5, with D possibly being TRBD2 (7 bases). Germline assignment: CDR1 SQVTM and CDR2 ANQGSEA. The ends were cut back, 2 bases at V and 9 bases at J, with 19 bases in the middle. The CDR3 spans 14 residues. The CDR3 reads CSVESGRGATAQYF. Written as DNA, the CDR3 is TGCAGCGTTGAATCAGGTCGGGGGGCGACGGCCCAGTACTTC.

This clone was detected many times. The rearrangement joins TRBV5-1 to TRBJ1-1, with D uncertain. The CDR3 is 15 amino acids. Germline V gene data show CDR1 as SGHRS and CDR2 as YFSETQ. The V end was cut by 0 bases, the J end by 0 bases, with 9 bases between. CDR3 nucleotides: TGCGCCAGCAGCTTGGTGCCCTTCTTGAACACTGAAGCTTTCTTT. This gives the protein CASSLVPFLNTEAFF.

This clone was seen repeatedly, ten times or more. The rearrangement links TRBV7-3 to TRBJ2-1; D is perhaps TRBD2 (6 bases). The CDR3 is 13 amino acids. CDR1 is SGHTA and CDR2 is FQGTGA in the germline V gene. Deletions cut 5 bases from V and 8 bases from J, with 13 bases between. The CDR3 reads CASSPGLRDEQFF. CDR3 sequence (DNA): TGTGCCAGCAGCCCGGGACTTCGGGATGAGCAGTTCTTC.

This clone was observed many times. Other DNA sequences within the sample encode an identical CDR3. The chain is built from TRBV5-1 and TRBJ2-7; the D is unclear. The CDR3 runs to 15 residues. The germline V and J ends were trimmed by 2 bases and 1 base, with 13 bases remaining between them. Germline V CDR1 and CDR2: SGHRS, YFSETQ. The CDR3 spells CASSLVGTESYEQYF. Written as DNA, the CDR3 is TGCGCCAGCAGCTTAGTAGGTACAGAATCCTACGAGCAGTACTTC.

With respect to this clone: This clone may be a read error of a much larger clone one base away. V usage is TRBV5-1 and J usage is TRBJ2-6; D uncertain. V lost 6 bases and J 0 bases, leaving 16 bases between the germline ends. Germline assignment: CDR1 SGHRS and CDR2 YFSETQ. The CDR3 runs 17 residues. CDR3 residues: CASTSVGTYSGANVLTF. CDR3 sequence (DNA): TGCGCCAGCACCTCAGTGGGTACCTACTCTGGGGCCAACGTCCTGACTTTC.

This clone was seen ten or more times. V usage is TRBV20-1 and J usage is TRBJ2-1, with a weak D call TRBD2 (6 bases). Germline V gene data show CDR1 as DFQATT and CDR2 as SNEGSKA (reference sequence). CDR3 size: 14 residues. Trimming took 5 bases from V and 0 from J, leaving 11 bases between them. CDR3 nucleotides: TGCAGTGCTTCTAGCGTGGACTCCTACAATGAGCAGTTCTTC. It codes for CSASSVDSYNEQFF.

Sample share makes this clone medium-sized. This rearrangement joins TRBV9 to TRBJ1-5; 9 nucleotides match TRBD1. The V gene end was trimmed by 4 bases and the J gene end by 2 bases; junction bases not matched to a gene: 7. CDR1 is SGDLS and CDR2 is YYNGEE in the germline V gene. The CDR3 covers 16 residues. The CDR3 reads CASSLTGGEGNQPQHF. Here the CDR3 DNA reads TGTGCCAGCAGCCTTACAGGGGGCGAGGGCAATCAGCCCCAGCATTTT. The whole variable domain, remainder taken from reference TRBV9 and TRBJ1-5, is DSGVTQTPKHLITATGQRVTLRCSPRSGDLSVYWYQQSLDQGLQFLIQYYNGEERAKGNILERFSAQQFPDLHSELNLSSLELGDSALYFCASSLTGGEGNQPQHFGDGTRLSIL.

This clone was counted many times. V usage is TRBV29-1 and J usage is TRBJ2-2; 8 positions match TRBD1. V shed 6 bases, J shed 1 base, and the junction held 4 bases outside the gene matches. Germline-derived CDR1 and CDR2 are SQVTM and ANQGSEA. This CDR3 has 14 amino acids. CDR3 nucleotide sequence: TGCAGCGTCCGGGACAGGAAGAACACCGGGGAGCTGTTTTTT. Translated, it gives CSVRDRKNTGELFF.

This clone turned up a few times. A single base separates this from a much larger clone, so it may be a read error. V and J are TRBV27 and TRBJ1-5, with D hard to call. CDR1 and CDR2 (germline): MNHEY, SMNVEV (reference sequence). CDR3 length: 16 amino acids. CDR3 bases: TGTGCCAGCAGCCTAGGATTTGCCTATAGCAATCCGCCCCAGCATTTT. Encoded protein: CASSLGFAYSNPPQHF.

This clone was seen at least ten times. This rearrangement joins TRBV28 to TRBJ2-7; 7 bases align to TRBD1. The CDR3 extends over 14 amino acids. V shed 6 bases, J shed 4 bases, and the junction held 9 bases outside the gene matches. Germline CDR1 reads MDHEN; CDR2 reads SYDVKM. The DNA for the CDR3 is TGTGCCAGCAGCCGAGGGGACAGTACGTACGAGCAGTACTTC. It codes for CASSRGDSTYEQYF.